The clone carrying this T cell receptor beta chain was observed a handful of times. Per the study methods: How many nucleated cells were present was estimated from reference gene primer amplification. The assay was immunoSEQ multiplex PCR, and TCRdb's table has in-frame clones only and misses some. V and J calls and clone size are copied from that table; D and trimming were computed from the DNA. Of tens of thousands of clones in the sample, around 80% are singletons; the top ten hold 12%. The record originates from a study of blood T cell repertoires in COVID-19. Study at large: Samples came from the United States, Italy and Spain, spanning acute and convalescent COVID-19. T cells, B-cell-depleted T cells, or PBMCs provided the cDNA or gDNA that served as material.

This receptor was identified in a human donor in a cohort sampled during active COVID-19. The sequenced sample was peripheral blood.

This CDR3 is CASSDGSSYNEQFF. CDR3 nucleotides: TGTGCCAGCAGTGACGGGAGCTCCTACAATGAGCAGTTCTTC. V gene TRBV6-4 combines with J gene TRBJ2-1, with D tentatively TRBD2 (5 bases). The germline V gene has CDR1 MRHNA and CDR2 SNTAGT. The CDR3 contains 14 residues. Trimming shortened V by 2 bases and J by 0 bases, and 5 bases separated the two germline ends.